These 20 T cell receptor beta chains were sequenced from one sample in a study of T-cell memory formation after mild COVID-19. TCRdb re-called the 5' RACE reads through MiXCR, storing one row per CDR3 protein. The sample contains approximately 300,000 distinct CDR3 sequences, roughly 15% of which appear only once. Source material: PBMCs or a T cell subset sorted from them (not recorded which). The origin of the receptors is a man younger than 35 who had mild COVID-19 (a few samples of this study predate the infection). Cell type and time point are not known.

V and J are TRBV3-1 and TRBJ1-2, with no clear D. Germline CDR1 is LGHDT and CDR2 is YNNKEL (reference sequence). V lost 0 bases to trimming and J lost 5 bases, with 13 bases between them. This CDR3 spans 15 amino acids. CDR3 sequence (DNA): TGTGCCAGCAGCCAAGAGTTGGGCCCTGCATATGGCTACACCTTC. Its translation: CASSQELGPAYGYTF.

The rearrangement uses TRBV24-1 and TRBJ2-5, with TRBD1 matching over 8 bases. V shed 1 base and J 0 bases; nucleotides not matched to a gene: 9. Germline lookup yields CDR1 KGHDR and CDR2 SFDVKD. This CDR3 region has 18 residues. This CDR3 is CATSDLGDRRRYQETQYF. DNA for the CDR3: TGTGCCACCAGTGATTTAGGGGACAGGCGAAGGTACCAAGAGACCCAGTACTTC.

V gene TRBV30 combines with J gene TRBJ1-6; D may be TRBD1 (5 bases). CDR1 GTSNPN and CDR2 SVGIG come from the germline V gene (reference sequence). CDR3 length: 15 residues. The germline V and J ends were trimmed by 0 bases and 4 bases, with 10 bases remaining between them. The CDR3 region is CAWSVPGLYNSPLHF. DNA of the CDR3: TGTGCCTGGAGTGTACCGGGGCTTTATAATTCACCCCTCCACTTT. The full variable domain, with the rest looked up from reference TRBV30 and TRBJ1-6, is SQTIHQWPATLVQPVGSPLSLECTVEGTSNPNLYWYRQAAGRGLQLLFYSVGIGQISSEVPQNLSASRPQDRQFILSSKKLLLSDSGFYLCAWSVPGLYNSPLHFGNGTRLTVT.

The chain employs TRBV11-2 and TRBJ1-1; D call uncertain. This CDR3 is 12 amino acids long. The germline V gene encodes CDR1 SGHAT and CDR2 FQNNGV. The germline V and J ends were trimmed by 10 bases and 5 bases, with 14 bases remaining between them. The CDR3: CATSGLSTEAFF. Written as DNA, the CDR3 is TGTGCCACCTCTGGATTATCTACTGAAGCTTTCTTT.

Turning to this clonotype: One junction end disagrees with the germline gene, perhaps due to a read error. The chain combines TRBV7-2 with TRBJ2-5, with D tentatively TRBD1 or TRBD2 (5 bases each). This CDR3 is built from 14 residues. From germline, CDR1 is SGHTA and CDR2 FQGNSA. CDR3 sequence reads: CASSLATGGETQYF. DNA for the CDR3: TGTGCCAGCAGCCTAGCCACAGGTGGAGAGACCCAGTACTTC.

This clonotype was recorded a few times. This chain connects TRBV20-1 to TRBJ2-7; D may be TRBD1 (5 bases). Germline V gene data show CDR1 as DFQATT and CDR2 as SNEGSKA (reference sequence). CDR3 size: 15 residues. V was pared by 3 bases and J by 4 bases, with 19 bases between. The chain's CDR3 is CSASQGSGSGYEQYF. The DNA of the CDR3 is TGCAGTGCTAGTCAAGGTTCAGGGTCTGGATACGAGCAGTACTTC.

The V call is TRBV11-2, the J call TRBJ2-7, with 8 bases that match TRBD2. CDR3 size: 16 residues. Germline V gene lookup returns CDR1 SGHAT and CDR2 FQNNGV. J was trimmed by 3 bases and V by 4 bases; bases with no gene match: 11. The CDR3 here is CASSYGRGRNGYEQYV. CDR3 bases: TGTGCCAGCAGCTACGGGAGGGGGAGGAACGGCTACGAGCAGTACGTC.

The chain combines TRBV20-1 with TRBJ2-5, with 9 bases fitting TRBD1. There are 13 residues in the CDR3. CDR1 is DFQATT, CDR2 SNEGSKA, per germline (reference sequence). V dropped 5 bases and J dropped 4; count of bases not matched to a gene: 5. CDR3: CSAPRQGVETQYF. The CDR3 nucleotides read TGCAGTGCTCCGAGACAGGGGGTAGAGACCCAGTACTTC.

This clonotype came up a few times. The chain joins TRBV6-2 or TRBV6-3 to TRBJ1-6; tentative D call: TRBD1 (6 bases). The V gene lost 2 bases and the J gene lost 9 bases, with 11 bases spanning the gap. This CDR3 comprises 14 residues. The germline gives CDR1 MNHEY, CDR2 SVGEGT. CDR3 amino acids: CASSYLGAGSPLHF. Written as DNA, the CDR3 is TGTGCCAGCAGTTACCTGGGGGCTGGTTCACCCCTCCACTTT.

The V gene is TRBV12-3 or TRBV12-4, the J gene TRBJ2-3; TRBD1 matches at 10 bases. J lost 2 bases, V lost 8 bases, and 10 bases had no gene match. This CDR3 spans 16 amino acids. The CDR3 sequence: CASQFRDRGITDTQYF. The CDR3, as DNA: TGTGCCAGCCAGTTTAGGGACAGGGGAATCACAGATACGCAGTATTTT.

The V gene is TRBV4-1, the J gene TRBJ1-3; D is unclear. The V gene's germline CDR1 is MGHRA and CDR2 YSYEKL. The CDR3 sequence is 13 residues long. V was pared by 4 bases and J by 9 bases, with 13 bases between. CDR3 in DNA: TGCGCCAGCAGCCTCGGACTGGGTTCCACCATATATTTT. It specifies CASSLGLGSTIYF.

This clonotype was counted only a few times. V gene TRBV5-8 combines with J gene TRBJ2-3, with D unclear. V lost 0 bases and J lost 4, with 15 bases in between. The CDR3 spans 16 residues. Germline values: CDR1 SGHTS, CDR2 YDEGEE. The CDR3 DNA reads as TGTGCCAGCAGCTTGGTTGGCGCTTCTAGTTCAGATACGCAGTATTTT. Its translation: CASSLVGASSSDTQYF.

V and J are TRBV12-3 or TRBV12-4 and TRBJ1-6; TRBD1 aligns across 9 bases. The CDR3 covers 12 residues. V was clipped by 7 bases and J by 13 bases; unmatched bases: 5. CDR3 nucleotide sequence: TGTGCCAGCACCGGGACAGGGAAGCCCCTCCACTTT. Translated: CASTGTGKPLHF.

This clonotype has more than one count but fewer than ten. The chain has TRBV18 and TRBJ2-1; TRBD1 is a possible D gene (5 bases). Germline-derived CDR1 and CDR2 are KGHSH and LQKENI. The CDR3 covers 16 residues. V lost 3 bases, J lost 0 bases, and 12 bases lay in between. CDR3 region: CASSPRVDFSYNEQFF. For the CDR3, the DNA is TGTGCCAGCTCACCCAGGGTAGATTTCTCCTACAATGAGCAGTTCTTC.

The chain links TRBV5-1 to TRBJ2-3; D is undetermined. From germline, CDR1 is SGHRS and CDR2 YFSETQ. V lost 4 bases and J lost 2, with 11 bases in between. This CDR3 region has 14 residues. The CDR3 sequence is CASSPPLDTDTQYF. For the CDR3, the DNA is TGCGCCAGCAGCCCGCCGTTAGACACAGATACGCAGTATTTT.

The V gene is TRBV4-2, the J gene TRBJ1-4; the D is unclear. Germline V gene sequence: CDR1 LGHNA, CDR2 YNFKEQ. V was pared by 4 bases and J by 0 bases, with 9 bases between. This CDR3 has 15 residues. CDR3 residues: CASSRAAATNEKLFF. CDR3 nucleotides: TGTGCCAGCAGCCGGGCCGCAGCAACTAATGAAAAACTGTTTTTT.

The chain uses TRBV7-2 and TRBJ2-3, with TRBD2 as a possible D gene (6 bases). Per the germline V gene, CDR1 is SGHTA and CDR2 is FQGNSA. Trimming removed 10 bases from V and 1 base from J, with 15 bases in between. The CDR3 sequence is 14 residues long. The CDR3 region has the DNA TGTGCCAATGCGGGGCAGGGCCGCACAGATACGCAGTATTTT. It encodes CANAGQGRTDTQYF.

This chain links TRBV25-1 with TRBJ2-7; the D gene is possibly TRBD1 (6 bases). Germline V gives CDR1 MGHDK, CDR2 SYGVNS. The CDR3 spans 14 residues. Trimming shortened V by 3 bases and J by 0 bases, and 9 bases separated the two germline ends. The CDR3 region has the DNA TGTGCCAGCAGTGACCGGGACACCTCCTACGAGCAGTACTTC. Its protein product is CASSDRDTSYEQYF.

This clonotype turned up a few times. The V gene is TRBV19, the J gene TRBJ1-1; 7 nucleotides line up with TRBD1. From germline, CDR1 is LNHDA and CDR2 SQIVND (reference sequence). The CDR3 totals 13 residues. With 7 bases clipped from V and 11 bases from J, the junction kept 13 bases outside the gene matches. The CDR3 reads CASTPNAAGGAFF. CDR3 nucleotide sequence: TGTGCCAGTACCCCCAATGCCGCAGGGGGGGCTTTCTTT.

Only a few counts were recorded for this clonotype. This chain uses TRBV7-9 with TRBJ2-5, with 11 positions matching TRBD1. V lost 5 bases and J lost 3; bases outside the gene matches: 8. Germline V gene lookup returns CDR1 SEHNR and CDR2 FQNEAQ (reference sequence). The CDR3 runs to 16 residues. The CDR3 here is CASSGLPGQGEETQYF. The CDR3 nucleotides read TGTGCCAGCAGCGGGCTCCCGGGACAGGGGGAAGAGACCCAGTACTTC.